This T cell receptor (beta chain) came from a study of cytomegalovirus exposure and HLA in healthy donors. The CDR3 covers 11 residues. Trimming took off 6 bases at V and 5 bases at J, with 7 bases between the two ends. The germline V gene has CDR1 MNHEY and CDR2 SVGAGI. In the PCR, 60 Vbeta and 13 Jbeta primers were used. Libraries were prepared by immunoSEQ multiplex PCR; TCRdb keeps only in-frame clonotypes and omits some of them. Among approximately 110,000 clones listed, 77% were seen once. The TCR was taken from a human donor in good health. The material sequenced was PBMCs. This chain uses TRBV6-5 with TRBJ1-1; maybe TRBD1 (5 bases). The CDR3 DNA sequence: TGTGCCAGCAGCCGGGGGACTGAAGCTTTCTTT. Protein sequence: CASSRGTEAFF.